Each of the 27 T cell receptor beta chains below was sequenced from the same sample in a study of early T cells in non-severe SARS-CoV-2 infection. In TCRdb, the 5' RACE reads were re-called with MiXCR into one record per CDR3 protein. The sample lists 100,000 to 150,000 distinct CDR3 sequences, 15% occurring once. Sequencing was done on a sample of whole blood. The receptors shown here come from an adult who was a healthcare worker with PCR-confirmed SARS-CoV-2 infection or an uninfected control (not recorded which).

This clonotype was counted once. Given a much more abundant clone one base away, this may be a read error. The V call is TRBV6-1, the J call TRBJ1-1; D not resolved. The CDR3 length is 11 residues. Per the germline V gene, CDR1 is MNHNS and CDR2 is SASEGT. DNA for the CDR3: TGTGCCAGCCTAAGGGTAACTGAAGATTTCTTT. It encodes CASLRVTEDFF.

This chain links TRBV9 with TRBJ2-3; 11 bases match TRBD2. V gave up 4 bases and J gave up 5 bases; unmatched junction bases: 6. CDR3 length equals 15 residues. Germline lookup yields CDR1 SGDLS and CDR2 YYNGEE. In DNA, the CDR3 is TGTGCCAGCAGCCCTACTAGCGGGGGTGGAGATACGCAGTATTTT. Its translation is CASSPTSGGGDTQYF.

The chain has TRBV5-1 and TRBJ1-1; D is ambiguous. Trimming left V 6 bases short and J 3 bases short, with 15 bases between. Germline lookup yields CDR1 SGHRS and CDR2 YFSETQ. This CDR3 has 14 amino acids. CDR3 nucleotide sequence: TGCGCCAGCACCTCGGGGAGCTTGCACACTGAAGCTTTCTTT. It translates to CASTSGSLHTEAFF.

V is TRBV5-1 and J is TRBJ1-4, with D perhaps matching TRBD1 (5 bases). Germline V lookup: CDR1 SGHRS, CDR2 YFSETQ. Trimming removed 5 bases from V and 8 bases from J, with 16 bases in between. The CDR3 length is 14 residues. Here the CDR3 reads CASRSDTDTEKLFF. DNA of the CDR3: TGCGCCAGCAGATCGGACACGGATACGGAAAAACTGTTTTTT.

In its sample, this clonotype was seen many times. This rearrangement joins TRBV3-1 to TRBJ1-2, with unresolved D. This CDR3 has 14 amino acids. Per the germline V gene, CDR1 is LGHDT and CDR2 is YNNKEL (reference sequence). Trimming took 2 bases from V and 6 from J, leaving 13 bases between them. CDR3 residues: CASSQTEQRHGYTF. CDR3 DNA sequence: TGTGCCAGCAGCCAAACGGAACAGAGGCATGGCTACACCTTC.

The chain couples TRBV4-1 to TRBJ2-1, with a tentative D call TRBD1 (8 bases). The V gene's germline CDR1 is MGHRA and CDR2 YSYEKL. V lost 6 bases and J lost 7, with 19 bases in between. This CDR3 region has 15 residues. The CDR3 bases are TGCGCCAGCAGACCTAACAGGGGGGGAAGTAATGAGCAGTTCTTC. It codes for CASRPNRGGSNEQFF.

Here the CDR3 DNA reads TGTGCCAGCAGTTACTCGTACAGCGGGGGTTTCAATGAGCAGTTCTTC. It encodes CASSYSYSGGFNEQFF. The rearrangement joins TRBV6-2 or TRBV6-3 to TRBJ2-1, with 8 bases that match TRBD2. Trimming removed 0 bases from V and 6 bases from J; junction bases left unmatched: 7. The CDR3 contains 16 residues. Germline V gene sequence: CDR1 MNHEY, CDR2 SVGEGT.

V and J are TRBV20-1 and TRBJ1-5; 7 nucleotides agree with TRBD1. The V gene's germline CDR1 is DFQATT and CDR2 SNEGSKA (reference sequence). There are 15 residues in the CDR3. V shed 3 bases, J shed 4 bases, and the junction held 9 bases outside the gene matches. CDR3 coding DNA: TGCAGTGCTAGGAGGGTGGGACAGCATAATCAGCCCCAGCATTTT. Its protein product is CSARRVGQHNQPQHF.

The sample holds a few counts of this clonotype. The chain employs TRBV29-1 and TRBJ2-5; the D gene is possibly TRBD2 (5 bases). The CDR3 covers 12 residues. Germline loops: CDR1 SQVTM, CDR2 ANQGSEA. Trimming pared 8 bases from V and 5 bases from J, leaving 15 bases between. The CDR3 sequence: CSPTGLEETQYF. CDR3 nucleotide sequence: TGCAGCCCCACCGGACTCGAGGAGACCCAGTACTTC.

The gene calls are TRBV18 and TRBJ2-3; TRBD1 matches 10 bases. Germline CDR1 KGHSH, CDR2 LQKENI. The ends lost 6 bases at V and 5 bases at J; junction bases unmatched: 14. This CDR3 has 17 residues. DNA of the CDR3: TGTGCCAGCTCCCCTCGAACCTTGACAGGGGGCCAAGATACGCAGTATTTT. It translates to CASSPRTLTGGQDTQYF.

The chain recombines TRBV7-2 with TRBJ1-1; TRBD1 matches at 7 bases. Germline CDR1 reads SGHTA; CDR2 reads FQGNSA. The CDR3 runs to 15 residues. The V and J ends lost 5 bases and 5 bases, in that order; junction bases with no gene match: 11. The CDR3 sequence is CASSLLVVRGTEAFF. The CDR3 nucleotides read TGTGCCAGCAGCCTCTTGGTCGTCAGGGGGACTGAAGCTTTCTTT.

In its sample, this clonotype was seen a few times. The gene calls are TRBV9 and TRBJ1-1; D not resolved. Trimming removed 0 bases at V and 5 bases at J, with 11 bases between. The germline CDR1 and CDR2 sequences are SGDLS and YYNGEE. The CDR3 has 14 amino acids. CDR3 loop: CASSVAQLGTEAFF. In DNA, the CDR3 is TGTGCCAGCAGCGTAGCCCAACTCGGGACTGAAGCTTTCTTT.

The CDR3 nucleotides read TGCAGCGCCGCCGGGGGAAGGGCCTACGAGCAGTACTTC. Amino acid sequence: CSAAGGRAYEQYF. The chain uses TRBV29-1 and TRBJ2-7; a weak D match, TRBD2 (6 bases). The CDR3 runs to 13 residues. Germline CDR1 SQVTM, CDR2 ANQGSEA. V was clipped by 7 bases and J by 2 bases, with 15 bases between them.

This clonotype was picked up a small number of times. This sequence joins TRBV5-1 and TRBJ1-5; D unclear. CDR1 SGHRS and CDR2 YFSETQ come from the germline V gene. The ends were cut back, 4 bases at V and 4 bases at J, with 12 bases in the middle. The CDR3 has 14 amino acids. Here the CDR3 DNA reads TGCGCCAGCAGCGCCGGGTCCCTAAATCAGCCCCAGCATTTT. Amino acid sequence: CASSAGSLNQPQHF.

The chain carries TRBV4-1 and TRBJ2-2; no clear D gene. With 5 bases removed from V and 5 bases from J, the gap between germline ends came to 9 bases. Germline V gives CDR1 MGHRA, CDR2 YSYEKL. The CDR3 length is 13 residues. The CDR3 DNA follows: TGCGCCAGCAGCTACGGATGGACCGGGGAGCTGTTTTTT. It specifies CASSYGWTGELFF.

The chain links TRBV7-2 to TRBJ1-4; the D is unclear. The CDR3 runs 13 residues. Germline CDR1 reads SGHTA; CDR2 reads FQGNSA. V was trimmed by 5 bases and J by 6 bases, leaving 10 bases between them. The CDR3 region has the DNA TGTGCCAGCAGCGCCCGCAACCATGAAAAACTGTTTTTT. Residues: CASSARNHEKLFF.

The chain joins TRBV3-1 to TRBJ1-1, with D unresolved. This CDR3 contains 15 residues. Trimming pared 1 base from V and 4 bases from J, leaving 13 bases between. Germline V gives CDR1 LGHDT, CDR2 YNNKEL (reference sequence). For the CDR3, the DNA is TGTGCCAGCAGCCAAGTTCTTCGGTCCGGCACTGAAGCTTTCTTT. It yields the protein CASSQVLRSGTEAFF.

This sequence joins TRBV12-3 or TRBV12-4 and TRBJ1-4; TRBD1 aligns across 7 bases. After removal of 1 base from V and 4 bases from J, the junction contained 9 bases not matched to a gene. The CDR3 runs 17 residues. Here the CDR3 reads CASSLDSGTAVNEKLFF. The CDR3 DNA follows: TGTGCCAGCAGTTTAGATTCCGGGACAGCAGTTAATGAAAAACTGTTTTTT.

In this sample, this clonotype turned up many times. This chain joins TRBV7-6 and TRBJ2-1; D remains ambiguous. Trimming removed 5 bases at V and 3 bases at J, with 14 bases between. The CDR3 runs 15 residues. CDR1 is SGHVS, CDR2 FNYEAQ, per germline. The CDR3 DNA is TGTGCCAGCAGCGCCAGAGTGGACGACTACAATGAGCAGTTCTTC. Translated, it gives CASSARVDDYNEQFF.

The chain joins TRBV15 to TRBJ2-7; D is undetermined. This CDR3 region has 12 residues. Germline CDR1 is LNHNV and CDR2 is YYDKDF (reference sequence). The V gene lost 1 base and the J gene lost 7 bases, with 8 bases spanning the gap. The CDR3 DNA follows: TGTGCCACCAGCAGAGTGGGGTGGGAGCAGTACTTC. This codes for CATSRVGWEQYF.

V gene TRBV7-9 combines with J gene TRBJ2-7; a possible D gene is TRBD2 (5 bases). The CDR3 contains 13 residues. V dropped 4 bases and J dropped 6 bases, with 13 bases sitting between them. Germline V gene data show CDR1 as SEHNR and CDR2 as FQNEAQ (reference sequence). The chain's CDR3 is CASSSLASIEQYF. The CDR3 nucleotides are TGTGCCAGCAGCTCTCTAGCATCCATCGAGCAGTACTTC.

This rearrangement joins TRBV5-4 to TRBJ2-1; TRBD1 matches 9 bases. The CDR3 extends over 12 amino acids. Germline lookup yields CDR1 SGHNT and CDR2 YYREEE (reference sequence). With 0 bases clipped from V and 14 bases from J, the junction kept 3 bases outside the gene matches. CDR3 amino acids: CASSLGTGAKFF. The CDR3 DNA reads as TGTGCCAGCAGCTTGGGGACAGGGGCTAAGTTCTTC.

This chain links TRBV29-1 with TRBJ1-1; no definite D call. CDR3 length: 11 residues. CDR1 SQVTM and CDR2 ANQGSEA come from the germline V gene. With 4 bases removed from V and 6 bases from J, the gap between germline ends came to 9 bases. CDR3 in amino acids: CSVGGVAEAFF. In DNA form, the CDR3 reads TGCAGCGTTGGGGGAGTGGCTGAAGCTTTCTTT.

There are a few counts of this clonotype. At one of its ends the junction is not consistent with the germline gene, which may arise from a read error. The V call is TRBV10-3, the J call TRBJ2-6, with D possibly TRBD1 on 5 matching bases. The length of the CDR3 is 16 residues. Germline lookup yields CDR1 ENHRY and CDR2 SYGVKD. For the CDR3, the DNA is TGTGCCATCAGTGGAACAGCCACCTCTGGGGCCAACGTCCTGATTTTC. Its protein is CAISGTATSGANVLIF.

In its sample, this clonotype was seen a few times. The chain couples TRBV29-1 to TRBJ1-5; D remains ambiguous. The CDR3 contains 13 residues. V gave up 6 bases and J gave up 5 bases, with 14 bases separating them. Germline loops: CDR1 SQVTM, CDR2 ANQGSEA. The CDR3 DNA follows: TGCAGCGTAGCCGGGAACCTGGATCAGCCCCAGCATTTT. Encoded protein: CSVAGNLDQPQHF.

J is TRBJ2-1 and V is TRBV4-2, with 10 bases identical to TRBD1. CDR1 and CDR2 (germline): LGHNA, YNFKEQ. J gave up 7 bases and V 3 bases, and 12 bases lay outside the gene matches. The CDR3 loop spans 17 amino acids. The CDR3 protein is CASSHRSLRDRGNEQFF. The CDR3 nucleotides are TGTGCCAGCAGCCATAGATCCCTCCGGGACAGGGGAAATGAGCAGTTCTTC.

This chain joins TRBV7-8 and TRBJ2-7; 11 nucleotides align to TRBD2. The V segment lost 2 bases and the J segment 1 base; nucleotides outside the gene matches: 10. Germline CDR1 SGHVS, CDR2 FQNEAQ. The CDR3 length is 18 residues. CDR3 loop: CASSLNLATSGGSYEQYF. Here the CDR3 DNA reads TGTGCCAGCAGCTTAAATTTAGCAACTAGCGGGGGTTCCTACGAGCAGTACTTC.